This T cell receptor (beta chain) is from a study of blood T cell repertoires in COVID-19. Only in-frame clones appear in the TCRdb table, and some are missing; sequencing was by immunoSEQ multiplex PCR. There are approximately 200,000 clones in the sample; about 87% occur only once, and 10% lies in the top ten. This CDR3 region has 13 residues. V gave up 0 bases and J gave up 14 bases; unmatched junction bases: 9. CDR1 and CDR2 (germline): LGHDT, YNNKEL (reference sequence). The genes are TRBV3-1 (or the pseudogene TRBV3-2) and TRBJ1-2, with TRBD1 matching 7 bases. The sequencing sample was made of PBMCs or T cells enriched from blood (not recorded which). The TCR was taken from a man in his late teens or twenties with acute COVID-19. Here the CDR3 reads CASSQDRGSGGTF. CDR3 DNA: TGTGCCAGCAGCCAAGACAGGGGGTCAGGTGGGACCTTC.